The 26 T cell receptor beta chains listed next were all sequenced from one sample in a study of cytomegalovirus exposure and HLA in healthy donors. Primers included in the PCR were 60 Vbeta and 13 Jbeta primers. Sequencing used immunoSEQ multiplex PCR; TCRdb keeps in-frame clones, though not all of them. The table lists around 76,000 clones, about 79% of them singletons. Sequencing input: PBMCs. These receptor sequences come from a middle-aged man in good health and CMV-seronegative.

This chain joins TRBV29-1 and TRBJ2-7; 10 bases agree with TRBD2. The CDR3 is 14 amino acids. CDR1 is SQVTM and CDR2 is ANQGSEA in the germline V gene. J lost 6 bases, V lost 5 bases, and 10 bases had no gene match. The DNA for the CDR3 is TGCAGCGTTACCAGGACTAGCGGCCCCGGCGAGCAGTACTTC. This codes for CSVTRTSGPGEQYF.

This clone was observed a handful of times. This chain joins TRBV7-9 and TRBJ1-5; D call uncertain. Germline CDR1 is SEHNR and CDR2 is FQNEAQ (reference sequence). Trimming removed 5 bases from V and 2 bases from J, with 16 bases in between. CDR3 size: 16 residues. CDR3 bases: TGTGCCAGCAGCACTGGGAGGGTTTTAGGCAATCAGCCCCAGCATTTT. This encodes CASSTGRVLGNQPQHF. The variable domain in full, with the rest retrieved from reference TRBV7-9 and TRBJ1-5, is DTGVSQNPRHKITKRGQNVTFRCDPISEHNRLYWYRQTLGQGPEFLTYFQNEAQLEKSRLLSDRFSAERPKGSFSTLEIQRTEQGDSAMYLCASSTGRVLGNQPQHFGDGTRLSIL.

The chain links TRBV5-1 to TRBJ2-7; 8 bases are a match to TRBD1. With V trimmed by 4 bases and J by 4 bases, 10 bases remained unmatched. CDR3 length equals 15 residues. The V gene's germline CDR1 is SGHRS and CDR2 YFSETQ. The CDR3 nucleotides are TGCGCCAGCAGCAAGGAAGGACAGGGAGAATACGAGCAGTACTTC. It yields the protein CASSKEGQGEYEQYF.

This chain uses TRBV29-1 with TRBJ2-2; 9 nucleotides align to TRBD2. V gave up 5 bases and J gave up 5 bases; unmatched junction bases: 6. CDR3 length: 14 residues. CDR1 is SQVTM, CDR2 ANQGSEA, per germline. Here the CDR3 DNA reads TGCAGCGTTTCATTCAGCGGGAGGACCGGGGAGCTGTTTTTT. It specifies CSVSFSGRTGELFF.

The V gene is TRBV7-2, the J gene TRBJ1-1; 10 bases fit TRBD1. The CDR3 has 14 residues. With V trimmed by 4 bases and J by 3 bases, 2 bases remained unmatched. The germline gives CDR1 SGHTA, CDR2 FQGNSA. CDR3: CASSSGQGDTEAFF. For the CDR3, the DNA is TGTGCCAGCAGCTCAGGACAGGGGGACACTGAAGCTTTCTTT.

As to this clone: One junction end disagrees with the germline gene, perhaps due to a read error. J is TRBJ2-5 and V is TRBV7-3; TRBD1 matches 8 bases. The J call may be incorrect, as the DNA end agrees better with TRBJ2-7. Germline CDR1 reads SGHTA; CDR2 reads FQGTGA. The CDR3 totals 16 residues. The CDR3 DNA reads TGTGCCAGCAGCGTAACTCAGACAGGGGTGACCTACGAGCAGTACTTC. This translates into CASSVTQTGVTYEQYF.

J is TRBJ2-2 and V is TRBV27; 7 bases fit TRBD1. J was trimmed by 5 bases and V by 2 bases; bases with no gene match: 5. The CDR3 extends over 15 amino acids. Germline lookup yields CDR1 MNHEY and CDR2 SMNVEV (reference sequence). CDR3: CASSLTTGRTGELFF. The CDR3 bases are TGTGCCAGCAGTTTAACGACAGGGCGAACCGGGGAGCTGTTTTTT.

The chain carries TRBV10-1 and TRBJ2-2, with D uncertain. The V gene's germline CDR1 is WNHNN and CDR2 SYGVQD (reference sequence). V gave up 4 bases and J gave up 9 bases, with 12 bases separating them. CDR3 length: 13 amino acids. CDR3: CASSAPISRELFF. The DNA for the CDR3 is TGCGCCAGCAGTGCTCCTATCTCCAGGGAGCTGTTTTTT.

The chain recombines TRBV5-1 with TRBJ1-3; D might be TRBD1 (5 bases). Germline V gives CDR1 SGHRS, CDR2 YFSETQ. The CDR3 loop spans 17 amino acids. Trimming stripped 4 bases from V and 0 bases from J, with 17 bases between. Here the CDR3 reads CASSPDTARVSGNTIYF. In nucleotides, the CDR3 is TGCGCCAGCAGCCCCGACACGGCCAGGGTCTCTGGAAACACCATATATTTT.

The CDR3 bases are TGCGCCAGCAGCTTGGCGCAGGGGGCTTCCGGGGAGCTGTTTTTT. Protein sequence: CASSLAQGASGELFF. The chain combines TRBV5-1 with TRBJ2-2; 8 bases agree with TRBD1. The CDR3 contains 15 residues. Losses at the gene ends were 0 bases for V and 6 bases for J; bases not matched to a gene: 4. Germline CDR1 and CDR2: SGHRS and YFSETQ.

DNA for the CDR3: TGTGCCAGCAGCTCTCCTCCCGGGACAGGTATAACCGGGGAGCTGTTTTTT. Residues: CASSSPPGTGITGELFF. V is TRBV11-2 and J is TRBJ2-2, with TRBD1 matching 8 bases. This CDR3 is 17 amino acids long. Unmatched junction bases numbered 12, after V lost 4 bases and J lost 5 bases. CDR1 is SGHAT, CDR2 FQNNGV, per germline.

Of note for this clone: A read error may account for a junction end that differs from germline. This sequence joins TRBV29-1 and TRBJ2-6, with TRBD1 matching over 9 bases. Germline CDR1 and CDR2: SQVTM and ANQGSEA. The CDR3 sequence is 18 residues long. CDR3 nucleotides: TGCAGCGTCGAATTCCGGACAGGGGCCCCGTCTGGGGCCAACGGCCTGACTTTC. Encoded protein: CSVEFRTGAPSGANGLTF.

This chain uses TRBV30 with TRBJ2-7, with a weak D call TRBD2 (5 bases). This CDR3 has 12 residues. Trimming removed 3 bases from V and 1 base from J, with 7 bases in between. Germline V gene lookup returns CDR1 GTSNPN and CDR2 SVGIG (reference sequence). The CDR3 DNA follows: TGTGCCTGGAGCGGGAAATCCTACGAGCAGTACTTC. Translation: CAWSGKSYEQYF.

The chain recombines TRBV5-4 with TRBJ2-3, with 10 bases identical to TRBD2. From germline, CDR1 is SGHNT and CDR2 YYREEE (reference sequence). The CDR3 is 17 residues long. Trimming cost V 2 bases and J 4 bases; bases outside gene matches: 10. As DNA, the CDR3 is TGTGCCAGCAGCTTCCTAGCCGCTAGCGGGAGCCCAGATACGCAGTATTTT. It codes for CASSFLAASGSPDTQYF. The entire variable domain, with the rest obtained from reference TRBV5-4 and TRBJ2-3, is as follows: ETGVTQSPTHLIKTRGQQVTLRCSSQSGHNTVSWYQQALGQGPQFIFQYYREEENGRGNFPPRFSGLQFPNYSSELNVNALELDDSALYLCASSFLAASGSPDTQYFGPGTRLTVL.

The V gene is TRBV30, the J gene TRBJ1-6, with a weak D call TRBD1 (5 bases). This CDR3 comprises 12 residues. Trimming left V 3 bases short and J 6 bases short, with 6 bases between. Looked up from germline, CDR1 is GTSNPN and CDR2 is SVGIG (reference sequence). The CDR3 bases are TGTGCCTGGAGAGGGGCTAATTCACCCCTCCACTTT. It specifies CAWRGANSPLHF.

This clone came up a few times. The chain has TRBV11-1 and TRBJ2-1; 9 bases map to TRBD2. The germline CDR1 and CDR2 sequences are SGHAT and FQDESV (reference sequence). CDR3 length: 16 residues. V was clipped by 2 bases and J by 4 bases; unmatched bases: 6. The DNA for the CDR3 is TGTGCCAGCAGCTTAATGGGACTAGCAAAATACAATGAGCAGTTCTTC. This codes for CASSLMGLAKYNEQFF. Looking up the rest from reference TRBV11-1 and TRBJ2-1 gives the full variable domain: EAEVAQSPRYKITEKSQAVAFWCDPISGHATLYWYRQILGQGPELLVQFQDESVVDDSQLPKDRFSAERLKGVDSTLKIQPAELGDSAMYLCASSLMGLAKYNEQFFGPGTRLTVL.

The genes are TRBV29-1 and TRBJ2-7; TRBD2 matches at 8 bases. Germline V gene data show CDR1 as SQVTM and CDR2 as ANQGSEA. J lost 0 bases, V lost 4 bases, and 8 bases had no gene match. The CDR3 extends over 15 amino acids. Here the CDR3 reads CSVGLLAESSYEQYF. Here the CDR3 DNA reads TGCAGCGTTGGATTACTAGCGGAGAGCTCCTACGAGCAGTACTTC.

The chain is built from TRBV29-1 and TRBJ1-1, with 8 nucleotides matching TRBD1. Germline assignment: CDR1 SQVTM and CDR2 ANQGSEA. This CDR3 has 13 amino acids. V was clipped by 5 bases and J by 1 base; unmatched bases: 3. In DNA form, the CDR3 reads TGCAGCGTTTCGACAGGGGAGAACACTGAAGCTTTCTTT. Translated: CSVSTGENTEAFF.

This rearrangement joins TRBV4-1 to TRBJ1-5, with TRBD1 matching 9 bases. This CDR3 comprises 15 residues. V lost 1 base, J lost 5 bases, and 3 bases stayed unmatched. Per germline, CDR1 MGHRA and CDR2 YSYEKL. CDR3 in amino acids: CASSQGTGVYQPQHF. For the CDR3, the DNA is TGCGCCAGCAGCCAAGGGACAGGGGTGTATCAGCCCCAGCATTTT.

The V call is TRBV4-1, the J call TRBJ2-6, with a weak D call TRBD1 (5 bases). Trimming stripped 0 bases from V and 2 bases from J, with 17 bases between. CDR1 and CDR2 (germline): MGHRA, YSYEKL. There are 19 residues in the CDR3. CDR3: CASSQDTIRVDAGANVLTF. The CDR3 coding sequence is TGCGCCAGCAGCCAAGATACGATCAGGGTTGATGCTGGGGCCAACGTCCTGACTTTC.

The CDR3 spells CASSAHGTRRLSYGYTF. In DNA form, the CDR3 reads TGTGCCAGCAGCGCTCACGGGACTCGAAGACTGAGCTATGGCTACACCTTC. The V call is TRBV7-3, the J call TRBJ1-2, with a possible D match to TRBD1 (5 bases). The ends were cut back, 5 bases at V and 4 bases at J, with 23 bases in the middle. The germline V gene encodes CDR1 SGHTA and CDR2 FQGTGA. CDR3 size: 17 residues.

The chain combines TRBV6-4 with TRBJ2-6; the D gene is possibly TRBD1 (5 bases). The CDR3 runs 18 residues. Between the trimmed V and J ends, which lost 0 bases and 0 bases, there was a span of 12 bases. Germline lookup yields CDR1 MRHNA and CDR2 SNTAGT. The CDR3 DNA sequence: TGTGCCAGCAGTGACTCGTTTCAGGGCCTCTCTGGGGCCAACGTCCTGACTTTC. It is translated as CASSDSFQGLSGANVLTF.

V usage is TRBV27 and J usage is TRBJ2-7, with 10 positions matching TRBD2. CDR3 length equals 16 residues. V was clipped by 4 bases and J by 4 bases; unmatched bases: 10. The germline V gene has CDR1 MNHEY and CDR2 SMNVEV (reference sequence). Written as DNA, the CDR3 is TGTGCCAGCAGTTCCATAGCGGGAGGAGTGTTATACGAGCAGTACTTC. Residues: CASSSIAGGVLYEQYF.

J is TRBJ1-1 and V is TRBV7-2, with a tentative D call TRBD1 (6 bases). V was shortened by 6 bases and J by 8 bases, with 16 bases between the two germline ends. This CDR3 region has 13 residues. Germline loops: CDR1 SGHTA, CDR2 FQGNSA. CDR3 DNA: TGTGCCAGCAGTCCGACCGGGACAAACGAAGCTTTCTTT. Translated: CASSPTGTNEAFF.

This clone was detected a few times. V and J are TRBV27 and TRBJ2-1; 11 bases match TRBD1. Looked up from germline, CDR1 is MNHEY and CDR2 is SMNVEV (reference sequence). CDR3 length: 15 amino acids. V was pared by 5 bases and J by 4 bases, with 4 bases of the junction left unmatched. Here the CDR3 reads CASSPGTGGYNEQFF. CDR3 DNA sequence: TGTGCCAGCAGTCCCGGGACAGGGGGTTACAATGAGCAGTTCTTC.

The rearrangement joins TRBV10-2 to TRBJ1-3; D gene unclear. This CDR3 contains 14 residues. Germline V gene sequence: CDR1 WSHSY, CDR2 SAAADI. V lost 6 bases, J lost 2 bases, and 11 bases lay in between. The CDR3 here is CASSPGAAGNTIYF. The DNA of the CDR3 is TGCGCCAGCAGCCCAGGAGCGGCTGGAAACACCATATATTTT.